These 10 T cell receptor beta chains were all obtained from the same sample, sequenced in a study of CD8 T cells in ankylosing spondylitis. TCRdb passed the 5' RACE reads through MiXCR, listing each CDR3 protein once. The sample has 250,000 to 400,000 distinct CDR3 sequences, 11% seen once; the top ten hold 8% to 9.5%. Sequenced: blood, either unsorted or a sorted T cell fraction (not recorded which). Every receptor here comes from a female donor with ankylosing spondylitis or in good health (not recorded which).

In this sample, this clonotype turned up many times. The genes are TRBV20-1 and TRBJ1-6; TRBD1 is a possible D gene (5 bases). V dropped 1 base and J dropped 8 bases, with 15 bases sitting between them. This CDR3 region has 15 residues. The V gene's germline CDR1 is DFQATT and CDR2 SNEGSKA (reference sequence). The CDR3 region has the DNA TGCAGTGCTAGAGGTCCGGGGGGGAACGATTCACCCCTCCACTTT. As protein: CSARGPGGNDSPLHF.

This clonotype occurred many times. CDR3 in amino acids: CAISVGAASSYEQYF. The CDR3 DNA reads as TGTGCCATCAGTGTCGGGGCGGCGAGCTCCTACGAGCAGTACTTC. The chain joins TRBV10-3 to TRBJ2-7; D may match TRBD1 or TRBD2 (5 bases each). Germline V CDR1 and CDR2: ENHRY, SYGVKD. Trimming took 4 bases from V and 0 from J, leaving 13 bases between them. This CDR3 contains 15 residues.

Ten or more counts support this clonotype. The V and J genes are TRBV12-3 or TRBV12-4 and TRBJ2-2; 11 nucleotides agree with TRBD2. The V and J ends lost 7 bases and 6 bases, in that order; junction bases with no gene match: 7. The CDR3 is 15 residues long. The CDR3 nucleotides read TGTGCCAGCACTACCGGACTAGCGGGTCCCGGGGAGCTGTTTTTT. It yields the protein CASTTGLAGPGELFF.

This clonotype was observed many times. V and J are TRBV28 and TRBJ2-7, with D possibly being TRBD2 (5 bases). Germline assignment: CDR1 MDHEN and CDR2 SYDVKM. V dropped 2 bases and J dropped 0 bases, with 11 bases sitting between them. CDR3 length: 15 amino acids. CDR3 DNA sequence: TGTGCCAGCAGTTTAGAGGGCAGCAGCTCCTACGAGCAGTACTTC. It is translated as CASSLEGSSSYEQYF.

Worth noting for this clonotype: A much larger clonotype is one base distant, so this may be a read error. The chain recombines TRBV12-3 or TRBV12-4 with TRBJ2-1; 13 nucleotides agree with TRBD2. This CDR3 has 17 amino acids. The CDR3 region has the DNA TGTGCCAGCAGTTCCCAGGGACTAGCGGGACCAAATAATGAGCAGCTCTTC. It translates to CASSSQGLAGPNNEQLF.

This clonotype showed up many times. The chain uses TRBV20-1 and TRBJ2-7; weak D call: TRBD2 (5 bases). CDR3 size: 12 residues. Germline V gene lookup returns CDR1 DFQATT and CDR2 SNEGSKA (reference sequence). Trimming stripped 5 bases from V and 10 bases from J, with 18 bases between. The CDR3 loop reads CSASRGNGEQYF. The CDR3 region has the DNA TGCAGTGCTTCCCGTGGGAACGGGGAACAGTACTTC.

This chain joins TRBV9 and TRBJ2-2; 7 nucleotides line up with TRBD2. V was clipped by 4 bases and J by 6 bases; unmatched bases: 15. Germline CDR1 is SGDLS and CDR2 is YYNGEE. The CDR3 is made up of 17 amino acids. The CDR3 region is CASSPRGRETRAGELFF. The DNA of the CDR3 is TGTGCCAGCAGCCCCCGCGGGCGGGAGACAAGGGCCGGGGAGCTGTTTTTT.

The J gene is TRBJ1-2, the V gene TRBV3-1; TRBD1 aligns across 8 bases. The germline gives CDR1 LGHDT, CDR2 YNNKEL (reference sequence). V gave up 7 bases and J gave up 6 bases; unmatched junction bases: 7. The CDR3 is 13 residues long. CDR3 region: CASNQGANDGYTF. For the CDR3, the DNA is TGTGCCAGCAATCAGGGGGCAAACGATGGCTACACCTTC. The full variable domain, its missing parts supplied by reference TRBV3-1 and TRBJ1-2, is DTAVSQTPKYLVTQMGNDKSIKCEQNLGHDTMYWYKQDSKKFLKIMFSYNNKELIINETVPNRFSPKSPDKAHLNLHINSLELGDSAVYFCASNQGANDGYTFGSGTRLTVV.

The chain has TRBV7-6 and TRBJ2-6; D is uncertain. Germline V gene data show CDR1 as SGHVS and CDR2 as FNYEAQ. The V end was cut by 0 bases, the J end by 2 bases, with 2 bases between. This CDR3 is built from 14 residues. The CDR3 sequence is CASSLAPGANVLTF. CDR3 DNA sequence: TGTGCCAGCAGCTTAGCCCCTGGGGCCAACGTCCTGACTTTC. Supplemented by reference TRBV7-6 and TRBJ2-6, the full variable domain reads GAGVSQSPRYKVTKRGQDVALRCDPISGHVSLYWYRQALGQGPEFLTYFNYEAQQDKSGLPNDRFSAERPEGSISTLTIQRTEQRDSAMYRCASSLAPGANVLTFGAGSRLTVL.

This clonotype was counted at least ten times. The chain joins TRBV5-1 to TRBJ2-7; 8 positions agree with TRBD1. Germline V lookup: CDR1 SGHRS, CDR2 YFSETQ. Trimming cost V 4 bases and J 2 bases; bases outside gene matches: 5. The length of the CDR3 is 14 residues. The CDR3 sequence: CASSLGQETYEQYF. The DNA for the CDR3 is TGCGCCAGCAGCCTGGGACAGGAGACCTACGAGCAGTACTTC. The variable domain in full, completed from reference TRBV5-1 and TRBJ2-7, reads KAGVTQTPRYLIKTRGQQVTLSCSPISGHRSVSWYQQTPGQGLQFLFEYFSETQRNKGNFPGRFSGRQFSNSRSEMNVSTLELGDSALYLCASSLGQETYEQYFGPGTRLTVT.